This TCR beta chain derives from a study of blood T cell repertoires in COVID-19. In the study overall: Acute-phase and convalescent COVID-19 samples originated in the United States, Italy and Spain. Nucleic acid was either cDNA or gDNA, and it came from T cells, B-cell-depleted T cells, or PBMCs.

As processed by the authors: Reference gene primer amplification gave estimated nucleated cell counts. Clones were read by immunoSEQ multiplex PCR, and TCRdb kept only the in-frame ones, dropping some. That table supplies the V and J calls and clone size; D and trimming were determined from the DNA. The table lists almost 300,000 clones, around 87% of them singletons. The receptor comes from a man between 65 and 80 years old with acute or convalescent COVID-19. The source material was peripheral blood.

In DNA form, the CDR3 reads TGCGCCAGCAGCTTGATTCCCATTGGAAGGGGGTCCACCGGGGAGCTGTTTTTT. Residues: CASSLIPIGRGSTGELFF. The J gene is TRBJ2-2, the V gene TRBV5-1, with D possibly TRBD1 on 6 matching bases. Germline CDR1 is SGHRS and CDR2 is YFSETQ. The CDR3 is 18 residues long. V dropped 1 base and J dropped 4 bases, with 20 bases sitting between them.